This T cell receptor (beta chain) was observed in a study of cytomegalovirus exposure and HLA in healthy donors. V lost 4 bases to trimming and J lost 1 base, with 14 bases between them. Germline V CDR1 and CDR2: LGHNA, YNFKEQ. The CDR3 is made up of 15 amino acids. PCR primers comprised 60 Vbeta and 13 Jbeta primers. TCRdb's copy holds only in-frame clones and misses some; the assay was immunoSEQ multiplex PCR. The sample consists of roughly 180,000 clones, around four fifths of them appearing once. As concerns this clone: Antigen specificity is unknown.

General study results and limits: What TCR beta sequences reportedly achieved was accurate prediction of HLA-A and HLA-B alleles in most subjects.

The sequencing input was PBMCs. The clonotype originates from a boy aged 2 to 10 in good health and CMV-seronegative. The chain recombines TRBV4-2 with TRBJ2-7; perhaps TRBD2 as D (6 bases). In DNA, the CDR3 is TGTGCCAGCAGCCCGGTCTTCGGGGGTTCCTACGAGCAGTACTTC. It is translated as CASSPVFGGSYEQYF.